This is a list of T cell receptor beta chains from one sample in a study of T cells in Graves' hyperthyroidism and ophthalmopathy. TCRdb reanalysed the multiplex PCR reads using MiXCR and keeps one entry per CDR3 protein. The sample lists 300,000 to 400,000 distinct CDR3 sequences, more than 11% occurring once. The sequenced sample was blood. The source is a young woman with Graves' hyperthyroidism. The CDR3 runs from the conserved cysteine through the conserved F or W. D genes are given only for firm matches. Some rows mark clone size as missing; the rest say once, few, many or name a class of expanded clone.

>TRBJ2-1|few|TRBV14|-
CASSPLGGRQFF
TGTGCCAGCAGCCCCCTAGGAGGTCGGCAGTTCTTC
>TRBJ1-5|-|TRBV19|-
CASSIQGSNQPQHF
TGTGCCAGTAGTATTCAGGGTAGCAATCAGCCCCAGCATTTT
>TRBJ2-1|-|TRBV10-3|-
CATLDLYNEQFF
TGTGCCACCCTGGACCTTTACAATGAGCAGTTCTTC
>TRBJ2-7|few|TRBV6-1|-
CASKRDWIEQYF
TGTGCCAGCAAAAGGGACTGGATCGAGCAGTACTTC
>TRBJ1-6|many|TRBV2|-
CASNPGAADNSPLHF
TGTGCCAGCAATCCTGGGGCGGCGGATAATTCACCCCTCCACTTT
>TRBJ1-2|-|TRBV7-9|TRBD1
CASSLEGQGDYTF
TGTGCCAGCAGCCTAGAGGGACAGGGGGACTACACCTTC
>TRBJ2-1|few|TRBV20-1|TRBD2
CSARDLAGGSYEQFF
TGCAGTGCTAGGGACCTAGCGGGGGGTAGTTATGAGCAGTTCTTC
>TRBJ2-5|-|TRBV20-1|-
CSARDDKETQYF
TGCAGTGCTAGAGATGACAAGGAGACCCAGTACTTC
>TRBJ1-6|few|TRBV7-9|-
CASSIGGDNSPLHF
TGTGCCAGCAGCATCGGGGGGGATAATTCACCCCTCCACTTT
>TRBJ2-1|few|TRBV12-3/TRBV12-4|TRBD2
CASSFMSGSYNEQFF
TGTGCCAGCAGTTTTATGAGCGGGAGTTACAATGAGCAGTTCTTC
>TRBJ2-1|many|TRBV11-2|TRBD2
CASSLESGRGEQFF
TGTGCCAGCAGCTTAGAAAGCGGGAGAGGTGAGCAGTTCTTC
>TRBJ2-3|-|TRBV10-2|-
CASSDLGDTQYF
TGCGCCAGCAGTGATCTGGGCGATACGCAGTATTTT
>TRBJ1-5|many|TRBV19|TRBD1
CASSIPGQANQPQHF
TGTGCCAGTAGTATACCAGGACAGGCCAATCAGCCCCAGCATTTT
>TRBJ2-7|many|TRBV2|-
CASSDLGYEQYF
TGTGCCAGCAGTGATTTGGGGTACGAGCAGTACTTC
>TRBJ2-7|many|TRBV15|TRBD2
CATSTGLAGSSYEQYF
TGTGCCACCAGCACAGGACTAGCGGGTAGCTCCTACGAGCAGTACTTC
>TRBJ2-3|-|TRBV11-3|-
CASSLGYRSITDTQYF
TGTGCCAGCAGCTTAGGGTACAGGTCGATCACAGATACGCAGTATTTT
>TRBJ2-5|many|TRBV7-2|-
CASSVSGQETQYF
TGTGCCAGCAGCGTTAGCGGCCAAGAGACCCAGTACTTC
>TRBJ1-4|-|TRBV10-2|-
CASSESTGWTNEKLFF
TGCGCCAGCAGTGAGTCTACCGGTTGGACTAATGAAAAACTGTTTTTT
>TRBJ2-5|many|TRBV11-2|TRBD2
CASSFLAGDGETQYF
TGTGCCAGCAGCTTCTTAGCGGGAGATGGAGAGACCCAGTACTTC
>TRBJ2-3|few|TRBV20-1|-
CSVEGGTDTQYF
TGCAGTGTTGAGGGAGGCACAGATACGCAGTATTTT
>TRBJ2-7|-|TRBV14|-
CASSQVSSGGTYEQYF
TGTGCCAGCAGCCAAGTCTCAAGTGGCGGAACCTACGAGCAGTACTTC
>TRBJ2-3|-|TRBV19|TRBD1
CASSIDYRGLGTDTQYF
TGTGCCAGTAGTATCGACTACAGGGGATTAGGCACAGATACGCAGTATTTT
>TRBJ2-1|many|TRBV12-3/TRBV12-4|TRBD2
CASSFGGGAYNEQFF
TGTGCCAGCAGTTTTGGCGGGGGTGCCTACAATGAGCAGTTCTTC
>TRBJ2-7|many|TRBV28|-
CASSLSSGWRASYEQYF
TGTGCCAGCAGTTTATCATCTGGTTGGAGGGCCTCCTACGAGCAGTACTTC
>TRBJ2-4|few|TRBV9|-
CASSNGVVSTIQYF
TGTGCCAGCAGCAACGGGGTGGTATCGACCATTCAGTACTTC
>TRBJ2-2|many|TRBV28|TRBD2
CASSPSGRELFF
TGTGCCAGCAGTCCTAGCGGGAGGGAGCTGTTTTTT
>TRBJ2-2|-|TRBV5-1|TRBD2
CASLAGSNTGELFF
TGCGCCTCCTTAGCGGGTTCGAACACCGGGGAGCTGTTTTTT
>TRBJ2-4|many|TRBV20-1|-
CSAFPSGVLAKNIQYF
TGCAGTGCTTTCCCTTCAGGAGTACTAGCCAAAAACATTCAGTACTTC
>TRBJ2-5|-|TRBV28|-
CASGGLSWDF
TGTGCCAGCGGGGGACTTTCCTGGGACTTC
>TRBJ1-3|many|TRBV20-1|TRBD1
CSARPNKGQATGNTIYF
TGCAGTGCTAGACCGAACAAAGGACAGGCAACCGGAAACACCATATATTTT
>TRBJ2-1|many|TRBV20-1|-
CSARDGRRPDNEQFF
TGCAGTGCTAGAGATGGCCGAAGACCCGACAATGAGCAGTTCTTC
>TRBJ2-2|few|TRBV20-1|-
CSARGGGHMENTGELFF
TGCAGTGCTAGAGGTGGGGGACACATGGAGAACACCGGGGAGCTGTTTTTT
>TRBJ1-6|many|TRBV20-1|TRBD1
CSAREDGTGSWSYNSPLHF
TGCAGTGCTAGAGAAGATGGGACAGGGAGTTGGTCCTATAATTCACCCCTCCACTTT
>TRBJ1-2|many|TRBV7-2|TRBD1
CASSLARDRGGVGYTF
TGTGCCAGCAGCTTAGCCCGGGACAGGGGTGGCGTAGGCTACACCTTC
>TRBJ1-5|few|TRBV6-4|-
CASNLPDTNSNQPQHF
TGTGCCAGCAACCTGCCCGACACCAATAGCAATCAGCCCCAGCATTTT
>TRBJ2-1|-|TRBV4-1|TRBD2
CASSPLPTSGYNEQFF
TGCGCCAGCAGCCCCTTGCCGACTAGCGGCTACAATGAGCAGTTCTTC
>TRBJ2-7|-|TRBV7-6|-
CASSSQPGLPYEQYF
TGTGCCAGCAGCTCCCAGCCGGGACTCCCCTACGAGCAGTACTTC
>TRBJ1-2|once|TRBV7-9|TRBD1
CASSLGDRLYGYTF
TGTGCCAGCAGCTTAGGGGACAGGCTCTATGGCTACACCTTC
>TRBJ2-5|many|TRBV2|-
CASSEARVRQETQYF
TGTGCCAGCAGTGAAGCAAGGGTGCGACAAGAGACCCAGTACTTC
>TRBJ1-2|many|TRBV11-2|TRBD1
CASSPRQGGYGYTF
TGTGCCAGCAGCCCAAGACAGGGCGGCTATGGCTACACCTTC
>TRBJ2-1|many|TRBV10-1|TRBD1
CASRAGTGGLDEQFF
TGCGCCAGCAGGGCCGGGACAGGGGGCTTGGATGAGCAGTTCTTC
>TRBJ2-7|many|TRBV28|-
CASSLIGKGGAYEQYF
TGTGCCAGCAGTTTAATTGGAAAAGGAGGAGCCTACGAGCAGTACTTC
>TRBJ1-3|few|TRBV7-2|-
CASSLNLKSGNTIYF
TGTGCCAGCAGCTTAAACCTGAAATCCGGAAACACCATATATTTT
>TRBJ1-2|few|TRBV10-3|-
CAITAYRNKPNYGYTF
TGTGCCATCACGGCTTACCGGAACAAACCTAACTATGGCTACACCTTC
>TRBJ1-2|few|TRBV5-4|-
CASSYPGRGNYGYTF
TGTGCCAGCAGCTACCCGGGACGGGGAAACTATGGCTACACCTTC
>TRBJ1-2|-|TRBV4-1|-
CASSQDWALADGYTF
TGCGCCAGCAGCCAAGATTGGGCCCTTGCAGATGGCTACACCTTC